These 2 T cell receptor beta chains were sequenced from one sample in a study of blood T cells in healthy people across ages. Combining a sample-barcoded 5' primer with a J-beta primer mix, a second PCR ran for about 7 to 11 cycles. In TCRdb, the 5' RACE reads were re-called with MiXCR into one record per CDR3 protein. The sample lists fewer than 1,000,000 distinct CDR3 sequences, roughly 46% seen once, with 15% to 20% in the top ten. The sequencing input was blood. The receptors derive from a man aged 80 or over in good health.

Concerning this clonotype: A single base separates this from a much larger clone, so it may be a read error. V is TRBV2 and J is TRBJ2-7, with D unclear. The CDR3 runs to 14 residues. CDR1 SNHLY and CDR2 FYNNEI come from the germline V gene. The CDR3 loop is CASSEVVYSYVQYF. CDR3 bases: TGTGCCAGCAGTGAGGTGGTTTACTCCTACGTGCAGTACTTC.

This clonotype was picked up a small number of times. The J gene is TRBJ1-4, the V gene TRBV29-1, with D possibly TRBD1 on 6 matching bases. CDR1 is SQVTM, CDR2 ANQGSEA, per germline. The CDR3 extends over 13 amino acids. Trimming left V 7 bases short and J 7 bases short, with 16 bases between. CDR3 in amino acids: CSATGPTGEKLFF. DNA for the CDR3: TGCAGCGCCACGGGGCCGACAGGTGAAAAACTGTTTTTT.